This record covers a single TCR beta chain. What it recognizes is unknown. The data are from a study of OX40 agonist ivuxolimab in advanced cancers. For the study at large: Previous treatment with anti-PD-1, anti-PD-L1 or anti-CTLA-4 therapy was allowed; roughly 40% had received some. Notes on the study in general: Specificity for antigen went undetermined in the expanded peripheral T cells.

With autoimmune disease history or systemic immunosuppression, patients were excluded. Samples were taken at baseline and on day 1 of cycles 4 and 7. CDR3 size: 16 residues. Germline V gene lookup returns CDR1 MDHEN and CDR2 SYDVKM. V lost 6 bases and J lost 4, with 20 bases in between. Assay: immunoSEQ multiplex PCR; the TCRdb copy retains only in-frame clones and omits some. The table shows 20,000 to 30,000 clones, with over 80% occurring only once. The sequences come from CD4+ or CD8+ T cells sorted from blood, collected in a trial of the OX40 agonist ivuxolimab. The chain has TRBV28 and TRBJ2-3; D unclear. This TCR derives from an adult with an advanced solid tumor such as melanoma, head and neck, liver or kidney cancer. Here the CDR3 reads CASRGSTGGYSDTQYF. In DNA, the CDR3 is TGTGCCAGCAGGGGTTCGACTGGCGGTTATTCAGATACGCAGTATTTT.